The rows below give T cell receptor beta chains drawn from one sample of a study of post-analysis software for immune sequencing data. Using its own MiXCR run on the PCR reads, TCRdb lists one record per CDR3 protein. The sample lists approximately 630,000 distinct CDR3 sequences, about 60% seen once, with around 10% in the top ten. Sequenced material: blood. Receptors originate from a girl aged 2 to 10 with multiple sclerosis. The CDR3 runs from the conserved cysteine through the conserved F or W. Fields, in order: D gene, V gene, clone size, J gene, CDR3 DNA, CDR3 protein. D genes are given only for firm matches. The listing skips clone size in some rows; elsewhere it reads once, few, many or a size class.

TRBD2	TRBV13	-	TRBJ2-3	TGTGCCAGCCGGTGGGGCGGGAGTAGTGCAGATACGCAGTATTTT	CASRWGGSSADTQYF
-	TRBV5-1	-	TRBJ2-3	TGCGCCAGCAGCTTGTTAGCCGCCGCCACAGATACGCAGTATTTT	CASSLLAAATDTQYF
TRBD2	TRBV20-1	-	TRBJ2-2	TGCAGTGCTCAACGGACTAGCCCGGCCGGGGAGCTGTTTTTT	CSAQRTSPAGELFF
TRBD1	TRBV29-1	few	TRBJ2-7	TGCAGCGTTCGGGACAGCGCCTACGAGCAGTACTTC	CSVRDSAYEQYF
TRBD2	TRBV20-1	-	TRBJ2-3	TGCAGTGCCTCAGCGGGGCTCAGCACAGATACGCAGTATTTT	CSASAGLSTDTQYF
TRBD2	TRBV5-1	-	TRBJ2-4	TGCGCCAGCAGCCGCGAACTAGCGGGGGGCGCCAAAAACATTCAGTACTTC	CASSRELAGGAKNIQYF
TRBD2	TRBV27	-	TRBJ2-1	TGTGCCAGCAACCGCGGGGGTTACAATGAGCAGTTCTTC	CASNRGGYNEQFF
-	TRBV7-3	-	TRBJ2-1	TGTGCCAGCAGCAACTCCCCGAATGAGGGTGCCTACAATGAGCAGTTCTTC	CASSNSPNEGAYNEQFF
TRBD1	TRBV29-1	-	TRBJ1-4	TGCAGCGTTCCGGGACAGGGAGTTGAAAAACTGTTTTTT	CSVPGQGVEKLFF
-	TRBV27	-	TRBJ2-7	TGTGCCAGCAGTGAGGCGGGAAACGAGCAGTACTTC	CASSEAGNEQYF
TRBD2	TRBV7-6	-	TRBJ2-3	TGTGCCAGCATGTCGGCACTATGGGGGGGGAGGCGTAGCACAGATACGCAGTATTTT	CASMSALWGGRRSTDTQYF
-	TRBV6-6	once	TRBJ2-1	TGTGCCAGCAGTTACTCGAACCCCCTAGGAAGGAATGAGCAGTTCTTC	CASSYSNPLGRNEQFF
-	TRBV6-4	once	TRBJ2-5	TGTGCCAACTACACCAGGGGGGGGAAGACCCAGTACTTC	CANYTRGGKTQYF
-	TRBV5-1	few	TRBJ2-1	TGCGCCAGCAGCCAACCCACAGGGCTTGAGCAGTTCTTC	CASSQPTGLEQFF
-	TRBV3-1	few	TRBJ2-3	TGTGCCAGCAGCCAATACCCCGTGGGCACAGATACGCAGTATTTT	CASSQYPVGTDTQYF
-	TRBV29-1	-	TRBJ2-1	TGCAGCGTTGCCCAACAGGGAGGGGAACACAATGAGCAGTTCTTC	CSVAQQGGEHNEQFF